Below, 11 T cell receptor beta chains from the same sample are listed, as sequenced in a study of cytomegalovirus exposure and HLA in healthy donors. Vbeta (60) and Jbeta (13) primers were used in the PCR. Profiled with immunoSEQ multiplex PCR; TCRdb holds only in-frame clones, not every one. The profile covers approximately 220,000 clones, with around 80% appearing a single time and 0.63% taken by the ten largest. Sequenced input: PBMCs. Receptors were obtained from a man aged 18 to 35 in good health and CMV-seronegative.

Details on this clone: One junction end disagrees with the germline gene, perhaps due to a read error. The V gene is TRBV9, the J gene TRBJ2-7; 8 positions agree with TRBD1. This CDR3 is 15 amino acids long. The germline gives CDR1 SGDLS, CDR2 YYNGEE. In nucleotides, the CDR3 is TGTGCCAGCAGCACCGACAGGGGCGAAACCTACAAGCAGTACTTC. Protein sequence: CASSTDRGETYKQYF. Supplemented by reference TRBV9 and TRBJ2-7, the full variable domain reads DSGVTQTPKHLITATGQRVTLRCSPRSGDLSVYWYQQSLDQGLQFLIQYYNGEERAKGNILERFSAQQFPDLHSELNLSSLELGDSALYFCASSTDRGETYKQYFGPGTRLTVT.

The V gene is TRBV10-2, the J gene TRBJ2-7, with D possibly TRBD1 on 6 matching bases. The CDR3 has 15 amino acids. Germline V gene sequence: CDR1 WSHSY, CDR2 SAAADI. Trimming took 2 bases from V and 0 from J, leaving 11 bases between them. CDR3 residues: CASSEQQGSSYEQYF. The CDR3 bases are TGCGCCAGCAGTGAGCAACAGGGCAGCTCCTACGAGCAGTACTTC.

V usage is TRBV28 and J usage is TRBJ1-3; 8 nucleotides line up with TRBD1. CDR1 is MDHEN, CDR2 SYDVKM, per germline. The J segment lost 9 bases and the V segment lost 5 bases, leaving 9 bases of the junction unmatched. The CDR3 is made up of 14 amino acids. The CDR3: CASSPPGQGGTIYF. The CDR3 nucleotides read TGTGCCAGCAGTCCTCCCGGACAGGGCGGCACCATATATTTT. Based on the CDR3 plus reference TRBV28 and TRBJ1-3, the full variable domain is DVKVTQSSRYLVKRTGEKVFLECVQDMDHENMFWYRQDPGLGLRLIYFSYDVKMKEKGDIPEGYSVSREKKERFSLILESASTNQTSMYLCASSPPGQGGTIYFGEGSWLTVV.

The rearrangement links TRBV29-1 to TRBJ2-3; D perhaps matches TRBD2 (6 bases). The CDR3 is 14 residues long. V was shortened by 6 bases and J by 2 bases, with 15 bases between the two germline ends. Germline CDR1 SQVTM, CDR2 ANQGSEA. The DNA for the CDR3 is TGCAGCGTAGGCCGGGACTCCTCCACAGATACGCAGTATTTT. Translated: CSVGRDSSTDTQYF.

The chain employs TRBV10-2 and TRBJ2-7; possibly TRBD1 for D (6 bases). The CDR3 runs to 15 residues. Germline CDR1 is WSHSY and CDR2 is SAAADI. V lost 6 bases to trimming and J lost 3 bases, with 18 bases between them. CDR3 in amino acids: CASREAGAIYYEQYF. The CDR3 nucleotides read TGCGCCAGCAGGGAGGCAGGGGCTATTTACTACGAGCAGTACTTC.

In its sample, this clone was seen a few times. This chain uses TRBV28 with TRBJ2-5; D is undetermined. The V and J ends lost 7 bases and 5 bases respectively, with 2 bases between them. The CDR3 is 9 amino acids. From germline, CDR1 is MDHEN and CDR2 SYDVKM. As DNA, the CDR3 is TGTGCCAGCACGGAGACCCAGTACTTC. As protein: CASTETQYF. Based on the CDR3 plus reference TRBV28 and TRBJ2-5, the full variable domain is DVKVTQSSRYLVKRTGEKVFLECVQDMDHENMFWYRQDPGLGLRLIYFSYDVKMKEKGDIPEGYSVSREKKERFSLILESASTNQTSMYLCASTETQYFGPGTRLLVL.

CDR3 residues: CASSLARGQGFYEQYF. CDR3 DNA: TGTGCCAGCAGCTTAGCCAGGGGACAGGGTTTCTACGAGCAGTACTTC. The gene calls are TRBV7-9 and TRBJ2-7; 9 bases agree with TRBD1. V was pared by 0 bases and J by 3 bases, with 6 bases of the junction left unmatched. Germline V gene data show CDR1 as SEHNR and CDR2 as FQNEAQ (reference sequence). This CDR3 spans 16 amino acids.

The chain is built from TRBV21-1 and TRBJ2-1; the DNA was not used to check the table's D call, TRBD2. TRBV21-1 is listed as a pseudogene. The CDR3 is made up of 15 amino acids. DNA of the CDR3: TGTGCCAGCAGCTCTAGCGGGAGGGTTTACAATGAGCAGTTCTTC. Residues: CASSSSGRVYNEQFF.

The J gene is TRBJ2-3, the V gene TRBV7-9; 9 bases agree with TRBD2. The CDR3 runs 18 residues. Trimming took 1 base from V and 4 from J; bases not matched to a gene: 12. CDR1 is SEHNR and CDR2 is FQNEAQ in the germline V gene (reference sequence). This CDR3 reads CASSLGHSGRSNSDTQYF. CDR3 nucleotides: TGTGCCAGCAGCTTAGGTCACAGCGGGAGGTCCAACTCAGATACGCAGTATTTT.

This clone has only a few counts. The chain is built from TRBV19 and TRBJ2-7, with D possibly being TRBD1 (7 bases). V was trimmed by 7 bases and J by 0 bases, leaving 19 bases between them. The CDR3 loop spans 16 amino acids. Per germline, CDR1 LNHDA and CDR2 SQIVND (reference sequence). CDR3 nucleotide sequence: TGTGCCAGTAAACCCTATGGGGGGACAGACTCCTACGAGCAGTACTTC. It encodes CASKPYGGTDSYEQYF. The full variable domain, rest sourced from reference TRBV19 and TRBJ2-7, is DGGITQSPKYLFRKEGQNVTLSCEQNLNHDAMYWYRQDPGQGLRLIYYSQIVNDFQKGDIAEGYSVSREKKESFPLTVTSAQKNPTAFYLCASKPYGGTDSYEQYFGPGTRLTVT.

The J gene is TRBJ2-7, the V gene TRBV29-1; 7 nucleotides match TRBD1. The CDR3 is 13 residues long. J gave up 0 bases and V 1 base, and 0 bases lay outside the gene matches. CDR1 and CDR2 (germline): SQVTM, ANQGSEA. The CDR3 loop is CSVEAGGSYEQYF. The CDR3 nucleotides are TGCAGCGTTGAAGCAGGGGGCTCCTACGAGCAGTACTTC.